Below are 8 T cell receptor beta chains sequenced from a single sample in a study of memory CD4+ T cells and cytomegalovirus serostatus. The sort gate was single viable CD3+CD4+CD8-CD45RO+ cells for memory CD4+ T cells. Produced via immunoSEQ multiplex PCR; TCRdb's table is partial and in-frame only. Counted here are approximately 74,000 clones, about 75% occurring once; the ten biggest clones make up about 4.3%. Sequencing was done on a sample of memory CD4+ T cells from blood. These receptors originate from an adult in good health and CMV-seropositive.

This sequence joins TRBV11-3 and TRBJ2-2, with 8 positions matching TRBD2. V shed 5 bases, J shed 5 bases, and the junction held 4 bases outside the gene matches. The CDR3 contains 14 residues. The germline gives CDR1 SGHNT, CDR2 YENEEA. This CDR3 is CASSRGGGTGELFF. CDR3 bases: TGTGCCAGCAGCCGGGGGGGAGGAACCGGGGAGCTGTTTTTT. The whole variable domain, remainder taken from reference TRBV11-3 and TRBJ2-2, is EAGVVQSPRYKIIEKKQPVAFWCNPISGHNTLYWYLQNLGQGPELLIRYENEEAVDDSQLPKDRFSAERLKGVDSTLKIQPAELGDSAVYLCASSRGGGTGELFFGEGSRLTVL.

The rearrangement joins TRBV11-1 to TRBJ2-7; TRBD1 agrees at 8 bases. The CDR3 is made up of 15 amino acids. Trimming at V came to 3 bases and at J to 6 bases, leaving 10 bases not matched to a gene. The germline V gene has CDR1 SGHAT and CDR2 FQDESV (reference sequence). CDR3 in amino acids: CASSLSRTGLGEQYF. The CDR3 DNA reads TGTGCCAGCAGCTTGAGCAGGACAGGGCTGGGCGAGCAGTACTTC.

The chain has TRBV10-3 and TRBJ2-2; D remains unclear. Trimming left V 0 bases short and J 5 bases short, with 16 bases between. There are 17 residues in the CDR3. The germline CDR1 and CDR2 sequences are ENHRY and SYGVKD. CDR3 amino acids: CAISESYGLMGTGELFF. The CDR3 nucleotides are TGTGCCATCAGTGAGTCATATGGTCTGATGGGGACCGGGGAGCTGTTTTTT.

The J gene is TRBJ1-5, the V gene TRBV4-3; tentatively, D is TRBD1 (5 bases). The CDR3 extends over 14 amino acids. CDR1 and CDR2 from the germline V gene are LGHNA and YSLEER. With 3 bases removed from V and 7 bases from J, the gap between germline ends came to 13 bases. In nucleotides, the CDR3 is TGCGCCAGCAGCCAGGAAAGGGGATACCAGCCCCAGCATTTT. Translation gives CASSQERGYQPQHF.

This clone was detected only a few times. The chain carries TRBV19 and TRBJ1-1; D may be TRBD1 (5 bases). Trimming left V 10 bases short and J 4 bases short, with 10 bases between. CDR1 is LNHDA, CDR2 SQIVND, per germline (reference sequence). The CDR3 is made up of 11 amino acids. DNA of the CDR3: TGTGCCACGTGGAGGGGCACTGAAGCTTTCTTT. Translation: CATWRGTEAFF.

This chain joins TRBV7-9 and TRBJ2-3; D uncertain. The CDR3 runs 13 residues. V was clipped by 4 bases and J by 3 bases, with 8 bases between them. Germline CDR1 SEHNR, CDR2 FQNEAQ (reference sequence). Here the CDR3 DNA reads TGTGCCAGCAGCTCTCAATTGACAGATACGCAGTATTTT. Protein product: CASSSQLTDTQYF.

DNA for the CDR3: TGTGCCAGCAGCCTTCCAAGCCCCGGGTATGGCTACACCTTC. This gives the protein CASSLPSPGYGYTF. V is TRBV21-1 and J is TRBJ1-2. TRBV21-1 is annotated as a pseudogene. This CDR3 comprises 14 residues.

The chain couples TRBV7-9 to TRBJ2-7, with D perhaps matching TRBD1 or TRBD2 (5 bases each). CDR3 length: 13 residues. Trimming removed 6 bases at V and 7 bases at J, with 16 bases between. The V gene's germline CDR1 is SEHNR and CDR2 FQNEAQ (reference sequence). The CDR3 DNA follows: TGTGCCAGCAGATGGGGACCCGGAGAGGAGCAGTACTTC. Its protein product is CASRWGPGEEQYF.